This entry is about one T cell receptor (beta chain). The sample is drawn from a study of blood T cells in healthy people across ages. This CDR3 is built from 13 residues. The V gene's germline CDR1 is SEHNR and CDR2 FQNEAQ (reference sequence). Between the trimmed V and J ends, which lost 5 bases and 4 bases, there was a span of 8 bases. A second PCR of roughly 7 to 11 cycles used a sample-barcoded 5' primer and a J-beta primer mix. TCRdb re-called the 5' RACE reads with MiXCR, one entry per CDR3 protein. The sample holds fewer than 650,000 distinct CDR3 sequences, around a quarter seen once. These data were likewise used in another study, on T cells of mothers and their children. That investigation notes: The M1S primer of the second PCR added sample barcodes and 2-4 random nucleotides.

This chain connects TRBV7-9 to TRBJ1-4; D uncertain. The sequence was collected from a boy aged 2 to 9 in good health. Material: blood. The CDR3 DNA follows: TGTGCCAGCAGCCAAGATCATAATGAAAAACTGTTTTTT. This gives the protein CASSQDHNEKLFF.